Given below is one TCR beta chain in context. What it binds is unknown. Second doses that came at about 4 or about 12 weeks were put together. V lost 3 bases to trimming and J lost 7 bases; unmatched junction nucleotides: 9. Looked up from germline, CDR1 is KGHDR and CDR2 is SFDVKD. This CDR3 has 16 amino acids. Using immunoSEQ multiplex PCR, the repertoire was profiled, and TCRdb retains in-frame clones only, with some absent. Of 90,000 to 120,000 clones in the sample, approximately 90% were seen once. The source of the sample is a study of T cell responses to AZD1222 COVID-19 vaccine. Regarding the study as a whole: Unmutated variant regions reportedly attract nearly half of all spike-specific TCRs.

The chain carries TRBV24-1 and TRBJ1-4, with 8 bases lining up with TRBD1. The origin of this receptor is an adult who received the AZD1222 COVID-19 vaccine. The sample here was peripheral blood, taken 28 days after the second AZD1222 dose. The CDR3 region has the DNA TGTGCCACCAGTGATCCAAAGACAGGGGATGGTGAAAAACTGTTTTTT. It codes for CATSDPKTGDGEKLFF.